Shown below are 10 T cell receptor beta chains from a single sample sequenced in a study of early T cells in non-severe SARS-CoV-2 infection. Each CDR3 protein gets one entry after TCRdb re-called the 5' RACE reads with MiXCR. The sample has approximately 97,000 distinct CDR3 sequences, less than 15% seen once; the top ten hold approximately 6%. Sequences were obtained from whole blood. The source is an adult who was a healthcare worker with PCR-confirmed SARS-CoV-2 infection or an uninfected control (not recorded which).

This clonotype was seen many times. CDR3 residues: CASSEGLAGSYEQYF. The CDR3 nucleotides read TGCGCCAGCAGTGAAGGACTAGCGGGTTCCTACGAGCAGTACTTC. The chain has TRBV10-2 and TRBJ2-7; 11 positions agree with TRBD2. Looked up from germline, CDR1 is WSHSY and CDR2 is SAAADI. The CDR3 length is 15 residues. With 3 bases clipped from V and 1 base from J, the junction kept 2 bases outside the gene matches.

This clonotype was seen a few times. The chain links TRBV6-1 to TRBJ1-2; unclear D gene. V was shortened by 0 bases and J by 4 bases, with 12 bases between the two germline ends. Germline CDR1 MNHNS, CDR2 SASEGT. The CDR3 has 15 residues. Here the CDR3 DNA reads TGTGCCAGCAGTGAAGCGCTACGGGGAACCTATGGCTACACCTTC. The encoded protein is CASSEALRGTYGYTF.

This clonotype was recorded at least ten times. The rearrangement joins TRBV10-3 to TRBJ2-5; TRBD1 aligns across 10 bases. Germline values: CDR1 ENHRY, CDR2 SYGVKD. V lost 6 bases, J lost 5 bases, and 3 bases stayed unmatched. The CDR3 extends over 13 amino acids. The CDR3 nucleotides read TGTGCCATCAGCGGGACAGGGGCGGAGACCCAGTACTTC. This sequence encodes CAISGTGAETQYF.

This clonotype was picked up many times. The chain recombines TRBV12-3 or TRBV12-4 with TRBJ2-1, with TRBD2 as a possible D gene (6 bases). The CDR3 totals 13 residues. Trimming took off 5 bases at V and 5 bases at J, with 10 bases between the two ends. CDR3 protein: CASSGGLDNEQFF. The CDR3 DNA reads as TGTGCCAGCAGTGGGGGGTTGGACAATGAGCAGTTCTTC.

At least ten counts were recorded for this clonotype. The J gene is TRBJ2-2, the V gene TRBV4-2, with 12 bases identical to TRBD2. Germline CDR1 and CDR2: LGHNA and YNFKEQ. Losses at the gene ends were 8 bases for V and 0 bases for J; bases not matched to a gene: 7. CDR3 length: 17 amino acids. The CDR3 sequence: CASQSTSGRPNTGELFF. Written as DNA, the CDR3 is TGTGCCAGCCAAAGCACTAGCGGGAGGCCGAACACCGGGGAGCTGTTTTTT.

This clonotype was observed a handful of times. The rearrangement uses TRBV20-1 and TRBJ1-1; the D is unclear. Trimming took off 0 bases at V and 3 bases at J, with 20 bases between the two ends. Germline V CDR1 and CDR2: DFQATT, SNEGSKA (reference sequence). This CDR3 has 17 amino acids. CDR3 protein: CSARDARASFSDTEAFF. The CDR3, as DNA: TGCAGTGCTAGAGATGCCCGGGCCTCCTTTTCGGACACTGAAGCTTTCTTT.

This clonotype was recorded at least ten times. The V call is TRBV3-1, the J call TRBJ1-2; D not certain. Trimming removed 0 bases at V and 8 bases at J, with 7 bases between. Germline CDR1 is LGHDT and CDR2 is YNNKEL (reference sequence). The CDR3 is made up of 12 amino acids. CDR3 protein: CASSQDVRGYTF. CDR3 bases: TGTGCCAGCAGCCAAGATGTTCGGGGCTACACCTTC.

This clonotype was counted many times. The gene calls are TRBV28 and TRBJ2-3, with no clear D. The CDR3 has 12 amino acids. The V and J ends lost 2 bases and 5 bases respectively, with 5 bases between them. Germline V CDR1 and CDR2: MDHEN, SYDVKM. In nucleotides, the CDR3 is TGTGCCAGCAGTTTACTAAGAGATACGCAGTATTTT. As protein: CASSLLRDTQYF.

CDR3: CASSVPGTGGPDTQYF. In nucleotides, the CDR3 is TGTGCCAGCAGTGTTCCTGGGACAGGCGGCCCTGATACGCAGTATTTT. The rearrangement uses TRBV25-1 and TRBJ2-3; 8 bases map to TRBD1. This CDR3 is built from 16 residues. The germline gives CDR1 MGHDK, CDR2 SYGVNS. Germline trimming cut 4 bases from V and 6 bases from J; bases unmatched to any gene: 12.

The chain couples TRBV30 to TRBJ1-2, with TRBD1 matching 8 bases. The CDR3 is 14 amino acids. From germline, CDR1 is GTSNPN and CDR2 SVGIG (reference sequence). V was pared by 3 bases and J by 2 bases, with 5 bases of the junction left unmatched. The CDR3 region is CAWRRDRKNYGYTF. The CDR3 coding sequence is TGTGCCTGGAGGAGGGACAGGAAAAACTATGGCTACACCTTC.